The 22 T cell receptor beta chains below come from one sample, sequenced in a study of Ad26.COV2.S vaccination and SARS-CoV-2 variants. Clones were sequenced by immunoSEQ multiplex PCR, and TCRdb holds only the in-frame ones, with some missing. The table has 200,000 to 300,000 clones, roughly nine tenths seen once. The sample's treatment: around 19 received Ad26.COV2.S at low or high dose, single or two shots; about 5 received placebo; per-sample allocation not given. Following the first vaccine or placebo injection, samples were taken on day 63. The starting material was peripheral blood, obtained in a trial of Ad26.COV2.S vaccine versus placebo. These receptors all stem from a person aged 18-65 years who received the Ad26.COV2.S COVID-19 vaccine or a placebo.

This chain links TRBV5-4 with TRBJ2-3; D perhaps matches TRBD2 (6 bases). Trimming stripped 1 base from V and 4 bases from J, with 10 bases between. Germline CDR1 SGHNT, CDR2 YYREEE (reference sequence). This CDR3 is 14 amino acids long. The CDR3 region has the DNA TGTGCCAGCAGCTTGCAGTGGGAGGCAGATACGCAGTATTTT. This translates into CASSLQWEADTQYF.

The chain combines TRBV5-4 with TRBJ1-4; no clear D. The CDR3 is 14 residues long. The V and J ends lost 4 bases and 11 bases respectively, with 18 bases between them. The germline V gene has CDR1 SGHNT and CDR2 YYREEE (reference sequence). CDR3 DNA: TGTGCCAGCAGCCAGCGGAGAGGGCAGGAGAAACTGTTTTTT. Translated: CASSQRRGQEKLFF.

This chain connects TRBV19 to TRBJ1-5, with no clear D. V lost 1 base, J lost 1 base, and 14 bases lay in between. The CDR3 spans 17 residues. The germline CDR1 and CDR2 sequences are LNHDA and SQIVND (reference sequence). The chain's CDR3 is CASSIGPTKISNQPQHF. The DNA of the CDR3 is TGTGCCAGTAGTATAGGCCCCACAAAAATAAGCAATCAGCCCCAGCATTTT.

The chain joins TRBV9 to TRBJ2-5; D unclear. V lost 2 bases, J lost 7 bases, and 18 bases lay in between. Germline-derived CDR1 and CDR2 are SGDLS and YYNGEE. The CDR3 spans 15 residues. The CDR3 DNA is TGTGCCAGCAGCGTGGAAGGTGGACCCTCCCGGACCCAGTACTTC. Protein sequence: CASSVEGGPSRTQYF.

The V and J genes are TRBV7-2 and TRBJ2-2; D gene ambiguous. There are 12 residues in the CDR3. The germline V gene encodes CDR1 SGHTA and CDR2 FQGNSA. Trimming took 2 bases from V and 5 from J, leaving 3 bases between them. CDR3 residues: CASSLQTGELFF. The DNA of the CDR3 is TGTGCCAGCAGCTTACAAACCGGGGAGCTGTTTTTT.

This chain joins TRBV2 and TRBJ1-5, with unresolved D. The germline V gene has CDR1 SNHLY and CDR2 FYNNEI. This CDR3 comprises 14 residues. V shed 9 bases and J shed 1 base, with 13 bases lying between them. CDR3 residues: CASTFRGSNQPQHF. CDR3 bases: TGTGCCAGTACGTTCCGAGGGAGCAATCAGCCCCAGCATTTT. Drawing the rest from reference TRBV2 and TRBJ1-5, the complete variable domain is EPEVTQTPSHQVTQMGQEVILRCVPISNHLYFYWYRQILGQKVEFLVSFYNNEISEKSEIFDDQFSVERPDGSNFTLKIRSTKLEDSAMYFCASTFRGSNQPQHFGDGTRLSIL.

The chain links TRBV4-1 to TRBJ2-7, with D unresolved. CDR1 is MGHRA, CDR2 YSYEKL, per germline. V lost 2 bases, J lost 3 bases, and 14 bases lay in between. The CDR3 consists of 15 residues. CDR3 sequence reads: CASSQSPVGVYEQYF. For the CDR3, the DNA is TGCGCCAGCAGCCAATCGCCCGTTGGGGTCTACGAGCAGTACTTC.

This chain links TRBV18 with TRBJ1-2; 7 nucleotides align to TRBD1. J lost 3 bases, V lost 3 bases, and 7 bases had no gene match. Germline V gives CDR1 KGHSH, CDR2 LQKENI. The CDR3 is made up of 15 amino acids. CDR3 in DNA: TGTGCCAGCTCACCGCCCACAGGGGTAGACTATGGCTACACCTTC. Amino acids: CASSPPTGVDYGYTF.

The chain uses TRBV9 and TRBJ1-2, with TRBD1 matching over 7 bases. V dropped 4 bases and J dropped 7; count of bases not matched to a gene: 10. CDR1 is SGDLS and CDR2 is YYNGEE in the germline V gene. The CDR3 sequence is 14 residues long. The chain's CDR3 is CASSRRQGNTGYTF. In DNA form, the CDR3 reads TGTGCCAGCAGCCGCAGACAGGGCAATACTGGCTACACCTTC.

The chain combines TRBV4-3 with TRBJ2-7, with TRBD2 matching 10 bases. The CDR3 spans 14 residues. CDR1 and CDR2 (germline): LGHNA, YSLEER. V gave up 4 bases and J gave up 2 bases; unmatched junction bases: 2. The CDR3 loop reads CASSRGLAAYEQYF. CDR3 in DNA: TGCGCCAGCAGCCGAGGACTAGCGGCCTACGAGCAGTACTTC.

The chain links TRBV6-5 to TRBJ1-5; D ambiguous. CDR3 size: 13 residues. Germline V gives CDR1 MNHEY, CDR2 SVGAGI. The V gene lost 4 bases and the J gene lost 7 bases, with 11 bases spanning the gap. The CDR3 DNA sequence: TGTGCCAGCAGTTCCCTGAGGGCGCAGCCCCAGCATTTT. Translated: CASSSLRAQPQHF.

This clone showed up just a few times. J is TRBJ1-5 and V is TRBV19; 7 bases are shared with TRBD1. V was clipped by 7 bases and J by 3 bases; unmatched bases: 9. CDR1 LNHDA and CDR2 SQIVND come from the germline V gene (reference sequence). The CDR3 is 15 residues long. In DNA, the CDR3 is TGTGCCAGTACCTCCAGGGACAGATTCAATCAGCCCCAGCATTTT. It translates to CASTSRDRFNQPQHF.

The V call is TRBV5-1, the J call TRBJ1-5, with D perhaps TRBD1 (5 bases). CDR1 is SGHRS and CDR2 is YFSETQ in the germline V gene. Trimming removed 2 bases at V and 10 bases at J, with 16 bases between. The CDR3 has 14 residues. This CDR3 reads CASSFDSLSGPQHF. In nucleotides, the CDR3 is TGCGCCAGCAGCTTTGACAGCCTCAGTGGTCCCCAGCATTTT. Variable domain in full (rest from reference TRBV5-1 and TRBJ1-5): KAGVTQTPRYLIKTRGQQVTLSCSPISGHRSVSWYQQTPGQGLQFLFEYFSETQRNKGNFPGRFSGRQFSNSRSEMNVSTLELGDSALYLCASSFDSLSGPQHFGDGTRLSIL.

V is TRBV9 and J is TRBJ2-2; D remains unclear. The germline gives CDR1 SGDLS, CDR2 YYNGEE. The ends were cut back, 3 bases at V and 3 bases at J, with 12 bases in the middle. The CDR3 length is 15 residues. CDR3 nucleotides: TGTGCCAGCAGCGCCCCTCTAACAGACACCGGGGAGCTGTTTTTT. This codes for CASSAPLTDTGELFF.

The rearrangement uses TRBV10-1 and TRBJ1-2; D possibly corresponds to TRBD1 (6 bases). From germline, CDR1 is WNHNN and CDR2 SYGVQD (reference sequence). The length of the CDR3 is 17 residues. Trimming took 6 bases from V and 2 from J, leaving 22 bases between them. CDR3 in DNA: TGCGCCAGCAGAGACAACAGTAGGGGGGACCCGAACTATGGCTACACCTTC. Residues: CASRDNSRGDPNYGYTF.

The chain uses TRBV18 and TRBJ2-7; perhaps D is TRBD1 or TRBD2 (7 bases each). Germline CDR1 and CDR2: KGHSH and LQKENI. The CDR3 consists of 14 residues. V was shortened by 2 bases and J by 2 bases, with 10 bases between the two germline ends. The CDR3 protein is CASSPSGGAYEQYF. CDR3 in DNA: TGTGCCAGCTCACCATCAGGGGGGGCCTACGAGCAGTACTTC.

This clone was seen a few times. V is TRBV24-1 and J is TRBJ1-3; D unclear. Germline CDR1 and CDR2: KGHDR and SFDVKD. The CDR3 covers 17 residues. V was trimmed by 1 base and J by 3 bases, leaving 15 bases between them. This CDR3 is CATSDLGGPLDGNTIYF. For the CDR3, the DNA is TGTGCCACCAGTGATTTAGGAGGGCCCCTAGATGGAAACACCATATATTTT.

The chain recombines TRBV3-1 (or the pseudogene TRBV3-2) with TRBJ2-3; D might be TRBD2 (5 bases). CDR3 length: 20 residues. Per germline, CDR1 LGHDT and CDR2 YNNKEL (reference sequence). The germline V and J ends were trimmed by 4 bases and 0 bases, with 26 bases remaining between them. CDR3 nucleotides: TGTGCCAGCAGCCTCGGCCCGTTCGGGGTAAAAGTTACTAGCACAGATACGCAGTATTTT. This sequence encodes CASSLGPFGVKVTSTDTQYF.

The gene calls are TRBV21-1 and TRBJ1-3. TRBV21-1 is tagged as a pseudogene. CDR3 length equals 16 residues. The CDR3 protein is CASSKVEQSSGNTIYF. The CDR3 bases are TGTGCCAGCAGCAAAGTCGAGCAGAGCTCTGGAAACACCATATATTTT.

The chain is built from TRBV4-3 and TRBJ1-2; no reliable D call. Germline-derived CDR1 and CDR2 are LGHNA and YSLEER. The CDR3 consists of 16 residues. V shed 1 base and J shed 7 bases, with 19 bases lying between them. This CDR3 reads CASSQGVGNPIFGYTF. The CDR3, as DNA: TGCGCCAGCAGCCAAGGGGTAGGGAACCCTATTTTTGGCTACACCTTC.

This clone was detected only a few times. The V call is TRBV2, the J call TRBJ1-5; D is undetermined. Trimming shortened V by 4 bases and J by 6 bases, and 10 bases separated the two germline ends. The germline V gene has CDR1 SNHLY and CDR2 FYNNEI. There are 13 residues in the CDR3. CDR3 region: CASSGPDGQPQHF. The CDR3, as DNA: TGTGCCAGCAGTGGCCCCGACGGTCAGCCCCAGCATTTT.

The chain couples TRBV25-1 to TRBJ1-2, with 7 bases aligning to TRBD1. CDR3 length equals 15 residues. V was pared by 4 bases and J by 4 bases, with 9 bases of the junction left unmatched. CDR1 is MGHDK, CDR2 SYGVNS, per germline. The CDR3 here is CASSALDRETYGYTF. Written as DNA, the CDR3 is TGTGCCAGCAGTGCTCTCGACAGGGAAACCTATGGCTACACCTTC.